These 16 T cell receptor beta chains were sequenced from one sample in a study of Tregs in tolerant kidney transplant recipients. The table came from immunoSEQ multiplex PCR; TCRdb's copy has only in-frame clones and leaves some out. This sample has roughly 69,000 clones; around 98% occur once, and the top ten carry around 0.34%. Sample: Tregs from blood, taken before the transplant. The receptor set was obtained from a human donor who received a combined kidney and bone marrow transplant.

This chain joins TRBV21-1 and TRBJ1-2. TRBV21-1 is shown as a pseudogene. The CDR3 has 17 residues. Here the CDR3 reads CASSSPGGGGGANGYTF. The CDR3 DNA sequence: TGTGCCAGCAGCTCACCCGGGGGGGGCGGGGGCGCGAATGGCTACACCTTC.

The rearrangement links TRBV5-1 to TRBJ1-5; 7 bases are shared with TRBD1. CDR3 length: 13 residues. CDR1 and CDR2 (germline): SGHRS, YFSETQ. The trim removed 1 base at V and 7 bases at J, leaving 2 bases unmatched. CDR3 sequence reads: CASSLTGEQPQHF. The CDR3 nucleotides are TGCGCCAGCAGCTTGACAGGGGAGCAGCCCCAGCATTTT.

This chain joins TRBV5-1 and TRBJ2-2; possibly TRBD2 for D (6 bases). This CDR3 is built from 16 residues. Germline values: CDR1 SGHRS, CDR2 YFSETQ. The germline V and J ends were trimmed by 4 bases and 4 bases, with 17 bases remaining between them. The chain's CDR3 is CASSHREQPSTGELFF. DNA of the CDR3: TGCGCCAGCAGCCACCGGGAGCAGCCCTCCACCGGGGAGCTGTTTTTT.

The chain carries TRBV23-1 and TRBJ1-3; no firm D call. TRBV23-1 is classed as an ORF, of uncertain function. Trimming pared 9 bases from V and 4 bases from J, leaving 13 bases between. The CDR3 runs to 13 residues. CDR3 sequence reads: CARGGSGGNTIYF. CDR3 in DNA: TGCGCCAGAGGAGGTTCGGGGGGAAACACCATATATTTT.

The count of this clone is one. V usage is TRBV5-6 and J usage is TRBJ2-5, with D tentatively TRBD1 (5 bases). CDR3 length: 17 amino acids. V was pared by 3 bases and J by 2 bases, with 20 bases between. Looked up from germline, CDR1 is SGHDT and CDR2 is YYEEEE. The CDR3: CASSWGLVGQLQETQYF. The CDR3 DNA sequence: TGTGCCAGCAGCTGGGGCTTGGTAGGACAACTACAAGAGACCCAGTACTTC.

The CDR3 here is CASSLASGGWDEQYF. In DNA form, the CDR3 reads TGTGCCAGCAGCTTGGCTAGCGGGGGGTGGGACGAGCAGTACTTC. This chain links TRBV5-6 with TRBJ2-7; TRBD2 agrees at 11 bases. With V trimmed by 0 bases and J by 5 bases, 4 bases remained unmatched. Germline lookup yields CDR1 SGHDT and CDR2 YYEEEE. CDR3 length: 15 amino acids.

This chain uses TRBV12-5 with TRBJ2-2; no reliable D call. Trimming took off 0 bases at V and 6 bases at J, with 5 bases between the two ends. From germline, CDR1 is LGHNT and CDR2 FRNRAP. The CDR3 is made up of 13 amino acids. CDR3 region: CASGLVGSGELFF. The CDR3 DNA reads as TGTGCTAGTGGTTTGGTCGGTTCCGGGGAGCTGTTTTTT.

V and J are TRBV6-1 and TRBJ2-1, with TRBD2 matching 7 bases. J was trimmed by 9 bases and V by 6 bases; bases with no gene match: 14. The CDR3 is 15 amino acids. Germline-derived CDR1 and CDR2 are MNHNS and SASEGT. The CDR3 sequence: CASRNSGLSSVEQFF. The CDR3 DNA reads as TGTGCCAGCAGGAACTCGGGACTATCCTCCGTTGAGCAGTTCTTC.

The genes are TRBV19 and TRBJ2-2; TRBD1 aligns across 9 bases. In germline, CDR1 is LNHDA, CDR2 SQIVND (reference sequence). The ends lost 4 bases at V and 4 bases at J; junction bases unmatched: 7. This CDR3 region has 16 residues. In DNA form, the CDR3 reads TGTGCCAGTAGTAGGGGACAGGGAATAGGCACCGGGGAGCTGTTTTTT. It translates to CASSRGQGIGTGELFF.

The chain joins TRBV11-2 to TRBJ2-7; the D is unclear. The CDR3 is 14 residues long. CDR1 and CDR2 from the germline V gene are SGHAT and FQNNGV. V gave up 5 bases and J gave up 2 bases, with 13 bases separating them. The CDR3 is CASSPAPQAYEQYF. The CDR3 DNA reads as TGTGCCAGCAGCCCAGCCCCCCAGGCCTACGAGCAGTACTTC.

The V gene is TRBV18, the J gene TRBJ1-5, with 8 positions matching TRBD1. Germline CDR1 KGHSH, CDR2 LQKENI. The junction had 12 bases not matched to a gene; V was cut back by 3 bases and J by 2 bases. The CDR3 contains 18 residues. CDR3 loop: CASSPKGQGGMGNQPQHF. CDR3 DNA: TGTGCCAGCTCACCGAAAGGACAGGGTGGAATGGGCAATCAGCCCCAGCATTTT.

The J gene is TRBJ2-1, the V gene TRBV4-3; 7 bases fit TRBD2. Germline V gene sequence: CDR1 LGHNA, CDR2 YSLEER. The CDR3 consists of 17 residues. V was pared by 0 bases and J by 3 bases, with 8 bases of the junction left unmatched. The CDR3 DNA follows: TGCGCCAGCAGCCAAGATCGCGGCGGGGGTTACTACAATGAGCAGTTCTTC. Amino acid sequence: CASSQDRGGGYYNEQFF.

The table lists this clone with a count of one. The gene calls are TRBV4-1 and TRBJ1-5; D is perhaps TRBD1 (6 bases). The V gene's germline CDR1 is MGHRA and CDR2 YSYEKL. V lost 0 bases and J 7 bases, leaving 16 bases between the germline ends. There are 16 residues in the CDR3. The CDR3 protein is CASSQDLVQGLQPQHF. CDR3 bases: TGCGCCAGCAGCCAAGATTTGGTACAGGGTCTCCAGCCCCAGCATTTT.

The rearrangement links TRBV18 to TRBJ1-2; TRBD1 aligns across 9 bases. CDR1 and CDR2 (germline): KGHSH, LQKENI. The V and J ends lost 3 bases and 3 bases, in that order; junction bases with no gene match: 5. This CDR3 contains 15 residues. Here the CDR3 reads CASSPPQGADYGYTF. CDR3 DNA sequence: TGTGCCAGCTCACCTCCACAGGGGGCGGACTATGGCTACACCTTC.

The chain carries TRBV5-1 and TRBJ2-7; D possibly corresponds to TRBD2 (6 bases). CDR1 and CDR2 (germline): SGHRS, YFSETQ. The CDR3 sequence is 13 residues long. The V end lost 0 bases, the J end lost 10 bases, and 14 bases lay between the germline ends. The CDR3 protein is CASSLVFGGKQYF. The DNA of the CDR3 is TGCGCCAGCAGCTTGGTATTTGGGGGGAAACAGTACTTC.

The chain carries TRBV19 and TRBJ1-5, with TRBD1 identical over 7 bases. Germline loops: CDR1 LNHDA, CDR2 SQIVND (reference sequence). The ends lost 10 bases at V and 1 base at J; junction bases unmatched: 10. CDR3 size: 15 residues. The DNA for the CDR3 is TGTGCCACTTCTGACAGGGCGTTAAGCAATCAGCCCCAGCATTTT. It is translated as CATSDRALSNQPQHF.